Sequencing of this T cell receptor (beta chain) was carried out in a study of PD-L1 blockade in urothelial cancer. The method was immunoSEQ multiplex PCR; TCRdb's version includes in-frame clones alone and lacks a portion of them. The repertoire consists of 90,000 to 130,000 clones, with around 93% occurring once and the leading ten covering approximately 3.8%. As for time point: peripheral blood 6 weeks after treatment start. CDR3 length: 16 amino acids. V lost 0 bases, J lost 4 bases, and 7 bases stayed unmatched. CDR1 is SEHNR, CDR2 FQNEAQ, per germline (reference sequence). This specimen consisted of PBMCs, obtained around atezolizumab (anti-PD-L1) treatment. The J gene is TRBJ2-5, the V gene TRBV7-9, with 8 bases aligning to TRBD2. The receptor's source is a man in his sixties with urothelial cancer. The chain's CDR3 is CASSLALAGGGETQYF. Here the CDR3 DNA reads TGTGCCAGCAGCTTAGCGTTGGCGGGGGGCGGAGAGACCCAGTACTTC.